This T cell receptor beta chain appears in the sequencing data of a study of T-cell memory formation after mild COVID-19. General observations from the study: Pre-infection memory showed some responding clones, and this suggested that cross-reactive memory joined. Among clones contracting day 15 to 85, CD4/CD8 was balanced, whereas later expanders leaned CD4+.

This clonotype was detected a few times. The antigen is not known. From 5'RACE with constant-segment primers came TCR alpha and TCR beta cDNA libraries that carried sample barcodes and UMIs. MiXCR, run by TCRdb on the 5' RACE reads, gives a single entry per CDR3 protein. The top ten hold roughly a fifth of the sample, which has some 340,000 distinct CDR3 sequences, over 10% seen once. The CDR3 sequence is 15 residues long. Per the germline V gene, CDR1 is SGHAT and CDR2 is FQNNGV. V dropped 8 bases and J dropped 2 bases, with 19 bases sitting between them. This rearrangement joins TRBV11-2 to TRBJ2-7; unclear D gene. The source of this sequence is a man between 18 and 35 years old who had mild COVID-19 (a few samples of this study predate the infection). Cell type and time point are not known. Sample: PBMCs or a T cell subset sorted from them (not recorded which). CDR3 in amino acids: CASRSGPHSAYEQYV. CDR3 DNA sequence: TGTGCCAGCCGCTCCGGGCCACACAGCGCCTACGAGCAGTACGTC.